The source of this T cell receptor beta chain is a study of T cell responses to AZD1222 COVID-19 vaccine. Whole-study findings and limits: Without day 14 samples, only post-peak T cell repertoires were studied. White British donors predominated, females outnumbered males, and clonal diversity was possibly underestimated.

This clone was detected only a few times. Its specificity is not known. Clones were read by immunoSEQ multiplex PCR, and TCRdb kept only the in-frame ones, dropping some. The sample shows about 150,000 clones, approximately 78% of them seen only once. There are 13 residues in the CDR3. V was pared by 3 bases and J by 6 bases, with 11 bases between. CDR1 is LGHDT and CDR2 is YNNKEL in the germline V gene (reference sequence). This sequence joins TRBV3-1 (or the pseudogene TRBV3-2) and TRBJ1-2; the D is unclear. The starting material was peripheral blood, obtained on day 0 of MenACWY control vaccination. This receptor was taken from an adult in good health. The CDR3 is CASSHGTGNGYTF. Written as DNA, the CDR3 is TGTGCCAGCAGCCACGGCACGGGGAATGGCTACACCTTC.